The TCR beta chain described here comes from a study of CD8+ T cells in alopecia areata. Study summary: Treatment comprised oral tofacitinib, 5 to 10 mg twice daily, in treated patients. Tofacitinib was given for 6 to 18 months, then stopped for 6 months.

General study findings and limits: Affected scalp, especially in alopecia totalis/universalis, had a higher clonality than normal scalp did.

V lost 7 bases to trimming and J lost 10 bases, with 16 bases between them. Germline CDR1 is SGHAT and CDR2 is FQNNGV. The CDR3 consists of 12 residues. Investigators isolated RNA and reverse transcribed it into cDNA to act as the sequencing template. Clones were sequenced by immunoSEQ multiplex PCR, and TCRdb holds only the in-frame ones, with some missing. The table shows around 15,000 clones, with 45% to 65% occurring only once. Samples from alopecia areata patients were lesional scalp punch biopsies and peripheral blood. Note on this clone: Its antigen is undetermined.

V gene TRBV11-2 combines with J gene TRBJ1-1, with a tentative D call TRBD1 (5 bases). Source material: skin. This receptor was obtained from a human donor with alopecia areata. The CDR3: CASIGVGAGAFF. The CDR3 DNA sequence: TGTGCCAGCATCGGAGTTGGGGCGGGAGCTTTCTTT.